The clone carrying this T cell receptor beta chain has at least ten counts. The data derive from a study of neurological immune-mediated disorders. TCRdb reprocessed the 5' RACE reads via MiXCR and lists one record per CDR3 protein. The sample consists of more than 35,000 distinct CDR3 sequences, approximately 3% of them appearing once. The CDR3 runs to 15 residues. J was trimmed by 4 bases and V by 5 bases; bases with no gene match: 4. Looked up from germline, CDR1 is MNHNS and CDR2 is SASEGT. The study built unsorted libraries from 2 million PBMCs kept at -80 C. This TCR was recovered from a woman aged 45 to 65 with multiple sclerosis. This chain joins TRBV6-1 and TRBJ2-2; 10 bases fit TRBD2. The sample comprised PBMCs. The CDR3 region is CASSLAGVVTGELFF. The CDR3 region has the DNA TGTGCCAGCAGTCTAGCGGGAGTAGTCACCGGGGAGCTGTTTTTT.